This TCR beta chain was identified in a study of patients and donors after allogeneic stem cell transplantation. The CDR3 has 16 amino acids. Germline CDR1 and CDR2: MNHNS and SASEGT. Trimming at V came to 6 bases and at J to 7 bases, leaving 13 bases not matched to a gene. TCRdb fed the RT-PCR reads into MiXCR, producing one record per CDR3 protein. The top ten hold 2.6% of the sample, which has about 87,000 distinct CDR3 sequences, 5% seen once. This clonotype showed up many times. The TCR originated in a human donor who was either an allogeneic HSCT recipient or a stem cell or donor lymphocyte infusion donor (not recorded which). It is not recorded whose cells these are; they may come from a transplant donor. This chain uses TRBV6-1 with TRBJ1-5; TRBD1 matches at 9 bases. The sequenced sample consisted of blood, either unsorted or a sorted T cell fraction (not recorded which). CDR3 sequence: CASRAPGQGGGQPQHF. As DNA, the CDR3 is TGTGCCAGCAGAGCCCCGGGACAGGGAGGGGGACAGCCCCAGCATTTT.